The TCR beta chain under discussion was sequenced for a study of OX40 agonist ivuxolimab in advanced cancers. Study-wide context: Ivuxolimab, which patients received intravenously every 2 weeks, was dosed at 0.01 to 10 mg/kg. Dose-escalation cases comprised hepatocellular carcinoma, melanoma, renal cell or head and neck cancer. Study-level points and caveats: CD4+ T cells averaged fewer expanded clones than CD8+ T cells.

As to this clone: Antigen specificity is unknown.

The CDR3 covers 15 residues. V lost 2 bases to trimming and J lost 3 bases, with 13 bases between them. The germline V gene encodes CDR1 SGHNT and CDR2 YYREEE (reference sequence). Some clones are missing from TCRdb's copy, which holds only in-frame ones; the method was immunoSEQ multiplex PCR. The sample yields some 60,000 clones, about 90% seen once. The sequence was obtained from an adult with an advanced solid tumor such as melanoma, head and neck, liver or kidney cancer. Source: CD4+ or CD8+ T cells sorted from blood, taken in a trial of the OX40 agonist ivuxolimab. The chain joins TRBV5-4 to TRBJ2-3; maybe TRBD2 (6 bases). The CDR3 is CASSFPGGPTDTQYF. In DNA form, the CDR3 reads TGTGCCAGCAGCTTTCCCGGAGGGCCAACAGATACGCAGTATTTT.